This section outlines one T cell receptor (beta chain) sequence together with its context. These data come from a study of blood T cell repertoires in COVID-19. Sequencing used immunoSEQ multiplex PCR; TCRdb keeps in-frame clones, though not all of them. The table records over 150,000 clones, around four fifths of them present only once. V was cut by 2 bases and J by 0 bases, with 11 bases left in between. The CDR3 totals 16 residues. Germline CDR1 and CDR2: KGHSH and LQKENI. The gene calls are TRBV18 and TRBJ1-5, with D perhaps matching TRBD1 (6 bases). Sequencing input: peripheral blood. The sequence was collected from a woman older than 75 with COVID-19, enrolled during active disease. CDR3 nucleotide sequence: TGTGCCAGCTCACCAGTGGGGGCGGGTAGCAATCAGCCCCAGCATTTT. Translating gives CASSPVGAGSNQPQHF.